The rows below give T cell receptor beta chains drawn from one sample of a study of blood T cell repertoires in COVID-19. Produced via immunoSEQ multiplex PCR; TCRdb's table is partial and in-frame only. Of a few hundred thousand clones in the sample, around 90% were seen once. The material sequenced was peripheral blood. These receptors were obtained from a human donor in a cohort sampled during active COVID-19. CDR3s include the opening cysteine and the closing phenylalanine or tryptophan. The D gene is left open where the match is weak. Clone size is stated in some rows and not others, as once, few, many or a class when expanded.

d_gene: -; j_gene: TRBJ1-1; abundance: -; v_gene: TRBV7-3; CDR3aa: CASSLTPLSGNTEAFF; CDR3nt: TGTGCCAGCAGCTTAACCCCCCTTTCAGGGAACACTGAAGCTTTCTTT
d_gene: TRBD1; j_gene: TRBJ1-5; abundance: -; v_gene: TRBV6-1; CDR3aa: CASSEALPDRGGQPQHF; CDR3nt: TGTGCCAGCAGTGAAGCGCTTCCCGACAGGGGAGGTCAGCCCCAGCATTTT
d_gene: TRBD2; j_gene: TRBJ2-3; abundance: once; v_gene: TRBV5-1; CDR3aa: CASSLGTSGGSTDTQYF; CDR3nt: TGCGCCAGCAGCTTGGGGACTAGCGGGGGCAGCACAGATACGCAGTATTTT
d_gene: TRBD2; j_gene: TRBJ2-1; abundance: -; v_gene: TRBV19; CDR3aa: CASRPGLAGEGYEQFF; CDR3nt: TGTGCCAGTAGGCCGGGTCTAGCGGGAGAGGGGTATGAGCAGTTCTTC
d_gene: TRBD2; j_gene: TRBJ2-7; abundance: once; v_gene: TRBV3-1/TRBV3-2; CDR3aa: CASSRRLADPYEQYF; CDR3nt: TGTGCCAGCAGCCGTCGACTAGCGGACCCCTACGAGCAGTACTTC
d_gene: TRBD1; j_gene: TRBJ1-4; abundance: -; v_gene: TRBV2; CDR3aa: CASSTGAEGLNEKLFF; CDR3nt: TGTGCCAGCAGTACAGGGGCCGAGGGGCTAAATGAAAAACTGTTTTTT
d_gene: TRBD1; j_gene: TRBJ1-5; abundance: few; v_gene: TRBV19; CDR3aa: CASRGDRLGYSNQPQHF; CDR3nt: TGTGCCAGTAGAGGGGACAGGTTGGGTTATAGCAATCAGCCCCAGCATTTT
d_gene: -; j_gene: TRBJ2-2; abundance: -; v_gene: TRBV6-6; CDR3aa: CASSPLRGTGELFF; CDR3nt: TGTGCCAGCAGCCCTTTGCGGGGTACCGGGGAGCTGTTTTTT
d_gene: -; j_gene: TRBJ1-2; abundance: -; v_gene: TRBV6-5; CDR3aa: CASRRGKQDGYTF; CDR3nt: TGTGCCAGCAGAAGGGGGAAACAGGATGGCTACACCTTC
d_gene: -; j_gene: TRBJ2-7; abundance: -; v_gene: TRBV7-2; CDR3aa: CASSLDRHYEQYF; CDR3nt: TGTGCCAGCAGCCTAGACAGGCACTACGAGCAGTACTTC
d_gene: TRBD2; j_gene: TRBJ2-3; abundance: -; v_gene: TRBV28; CDR3aa: CASTKLAGGGTQYF; CDR3nt: TGTGCCAGCACCAAACTAGCGGGAGGGGGTACGCAGTATTTT
d_gene: TRBD2; j_gene: TRBJ2-7; abundance: -; v_gene: TRBV7-2; CDR3aa: CASSSRLAGTYEQYF; CDR3nt: TGTGCCAGCAGCTCGAGACTAGCGGGCACCTACGAGCAGTACTTC
d_gene: TRBD2; j_gene: TRBJ2-1; abundance: -; v_gene: TRBV29-1; CDR3aa: CSVGTSGHNEQFF; CDR3nt: TGCAGCGTTGGGACTAGCGGCCACAATGAGCAGTTCTTC
d_gene: TRBD1; j_gene: TRBJ2-1; abundance: -; v_gene: TRBV5-1; CDR3aa: CASSNLGGRPHEQFF; CDR3nt: TGCGCCAGCAGCAATCTAGGGGGCCGGCCCCATGAGCAGTTCTTC
d_gene: TRBD1; j_gene: TRBJ1-3; abundance: -; v_gene: TRBV7-9; CDR3aa: CASRRDSIGNTIYF; CDR3nt: TGTGCCAGCAGACGGGACAGCATTGGAAACACCATATATTTT
d_gene: TRBD1; j_gene: TRBJ2-7; abundance: -; v_gene: TRBV15; CDR3aa: CATSTPGTGVYEQYF; CDR3nt: TGTGCCACCAGCACCCCCGGGACAGGGGTCTACGAGCAGTACTTC
d_gene: TRBD1; j_gene: TRBJ1-2; abundance: -; v_gene: TRBV7-9; CDR3aa: CASSFGQEGGYTF; CDR3nt: TGTGCCAGCAGCTTCGGACAGGAGGGTGGCTACACCTTC
d_gene: TRBD2; j_gene: TRBJ2-1; abundance: -; v_gene: TRBV7-2; CDR3aa: CASSEMPSGSNEQFF; CDR3nt: TGTGCCAGCAGCGAGATGCCTAGCGGCTCCAATGAGCAGTTCTTC
d_gene: TRBD2; j_gene: TRBJ2-1; abundance: -; v_gene: TRBV29-1; CDR3aa: CSAQAGGSYNEQFF; CDR3nt: TGCAGCGCCCAAGCGGGAGGCTCCTACAATGAGCAGTTCTTC
d_gene: -; j_gene: TRBJ1-1; abundance: once; v_gene: TRBV7-8; CDR3aa: CASSLRAGENTEAFF; CDR3nt: TGTGCCAGCAGCTTACGCGCCGGGGAGAACACTGAAGCTTTCTTT
d_gene: TRBD2; j_gene: TRBJ2-1; abundance: -; v_gene: TRBV6-1; CDR3aa: CASSESGGSRSYNEQFF; CDR3nt: TGTGCCAGCAGTGAAAGCGGGGGGTCCCGCTCCTACAATGAGCAGTTCTTC
d_gene: -; j_gene: TRBJ2-6; abundance: -; v_gene: TRBV18; CDR3aa: CASSPLPLTASSGANVLTF; CDR3nt: TGTGCCAGCTCCCCCCTTCCTTTGACTGCCAGCTCTGGGGCCAACGTCCTGACTTTC
d_gene: TRBD1; j_gene: TRBJ2-1; abundance: -; v_gene: TRBV5-4; CDR3aa: CASSQGTGGLSYNEQFF; CDR3nt: TGTGCCAGCAGCCAAGGGACAGGGGGCCTCTCCTACAATGAGCAGTTCTTC
d_gene: -; j_gene: TRBJ1-2; abundance: -; v_gene: TRBV7-9; CDR3aa: CASSFSEGSYGYTF; CDR3nt: TGTGCCAGCAGCTTTAGCGAGGGATCCTATGGCTACACCTTC
d_gene: -; j_gene: TRBJ1-3; abundance: -; v_gene: TRBV6-4; CDR3aa: CASSDLTTGRLRNTIYF; CDR3nt: TGTGCCAGCAGTGACCTAACGACAGGAAGGCTTAGAAACACCATATATTTT
d_gene: TRBD2; j_gene: TRBJ2-3; abundance: -; v_gene: TRBV14; CDR3aa: CASSRRTSGGSSTDTQYF; CDR3nt: TGTGCCAGCAGCCGCCGGACTAGCGGGGGGTCTAGCACAGATACGCAGTATTTT
d_gene: TRBD2; j_gene: TRBJ2-1; abundance: -; v_gene: TRBV11-3; CDR3aa: CASSSGGTSGYNEQFF; CDR3nt: TGTGCCAGCAGCTCGGGCGGGACTAGCGGATACAATGAGCAGTTCTTC
d_gene: TRBD2; j_gene: TRBJ2-7; abundance: -; v_gene: TRBV15; CDR3aa: CATSVSGGTSYEQYF; CDR3nt: TGTGCCACCAGCGTTAGCGGGGGTACATCCTACGAGCAGTACTTC
d_gene: -; j_gene: TRBJ2-1; abundance: -; v_gene: TRBV5-6; CDR3aa: CASSTTSDNEQFF; CDR3nt: TGTGCCAGCAGTACTACGTCGGACAATGAGCAGTTCTTC
d_gene: -; j_gene: TRBJ1-1; abundance: -; v_gene: TRBV6-6; CDR3aa: CASSYTIRDTEAFF; CDR3nt: TGTGCCAGCAGTTACACCATCAGGGACACTGAAGCTTTCTTT
d_gene: TRBD2; j_gene: TRBJ2-3; abundance: -; v_gene: TRBV28; CDR3aa: CASSLRTSSRSVDTQYF; CDR3nt: TGTGCCAGCAGTTTACGGACTAGCAGTCGTTCGGTAGATACGCAGTATTTT
d_gene: TRBD1; j_gene: TRBJ2-7; abundance: -; v_gene: TRBV19; CDR3aa: CASSISGQGYEQYF; CDR3nt: TGTGCCAGTAGTATCTCGGGACAGGGTTACGAGCAGTACTTC
d_gene: TRBD2; j_gene: TRBJ2-4; abundance: once; v_gene: TRBV15; CDR3aa: CATAPQTSGGDIQYF; CDR3nt: TGTGCCACCGCACCCCAGACTAGCGGGGGTGACATTCAGTACTTC
d_gene: -; j_gene: TRBJ2-7; abundance: -; v_gene: TRBV11-1; CDR3aa: CASSLNRDLYEQYF; CDR3nt: TGTGCCAGCAGCTTAAACAGGGACCTCTACGAGCAGTACTTC
d_gene: TRBD2; j_gene: TRBJ2-5; abundance: -; v_gene: TRBV19; CDR3aa: CASSSRWLAGGRETQYF; CDR3nt: TGTGCCAGTAGTAGTCGTTGGCTAGCGGGAGGAAGGGAGACCCAGTACTTC
d_gene: -; j_gene: TRBJ1-2; abundance: -; v_gene: TRBV10-3; CDR3aa: CAISVNSGYGYTF; CDR3nt: TGTGCCATCAGTGTCAATTCGGGCTATGGCTACACCTTC
d_gene: TRBD1; j_gene: TRBJ1-5; abundance: -; v_gene: TRBV2; CDR3aa: CASSPGQSHQPQHF; CDR3nt: TGTGCCAGCAGTCCGGGACAGTCCCATCAGCCCCAGCATTTT
d_gene: -; j_gene: TRBJ1-1; abundance: -; v_gene: TRBV27; CDR3aa: CASSFPRGEAFF; CDR3nt: TGTGCCAGCAGTTTCCCGCGGGGGGAGGCTTTCTTT
d_gene: TRBD1; j_gene: TRBJ2-1; abundance: -; v_gene: TRBV5-1; CDR3aa: CASALSGGTGTYNEQFF; CDR3nt: TGCGCCAGCGCCCTAAGTGGCGGGACAGGGACTTACAATGAGCAGTTCTTC
d_gene: -; j_gene: TRBJ2-7; abundance: -; v_gene: TRBV15; CDR3aa: CATSRALLAYEQYF; CDR3nt: TGTGCCACCAGCAGAGCTCTATTGGCCTACGAGCAGTACTTC
d_gene: -; j_gene: TRBJ1-1; abundance: -; v_gene: TRBV7-9; CDR3aa: CASSIGGTEAFF; CDR3nt: TGTGCCAGCAGCATCGGGGGGACTGAAGCTTTCTTT
d_gene: TRBD2; j_gene: TRBJ2-7; abundance: -; v_gene: TRBV7-9; CDR3aa: CASSLPSGVSYEQYF; CDR3nt: TGTGCCAGCAGCCTCCCAAGCGGGGTCTCCTACGAGCAGTACTTC
d_gene: -; j_gene: TRBJ2-3; abundance: -; v_gene: TRBV11-2; CDR3aa: CASSFAGLSTDTQYF; CDR3nt: TGTGCCAGCAGCTTCGCGGGCCTGAGCACAGATACGCAGTATTTT
d_gene: TRBD2; j_gene: TRBJ2-3; abundance: -; v_gene: TRBV2; CDR3aa: CATGAGGADTQYF; CDR3nt: TGTGCCACCGGAGCGGGGGGCGCAGATACGCAGTATTTT
d_gene: -; j_gene: TRBJ2-7; abundance: -; v_gene: TRBV30; CDR3aa: CAWSGRDEQYF; CDR3nt: TGTGCCTGGAGTGGGAGGGACGAGCAGTACTTC
d_gene: -; j_gene: TRBJ1-5; abundance: -; v_gene: TRBV25-1; CDR3aa: CASSTQGITQHF; CDR3nt: TGTGCCAGCAGTACCCAGGGGATTACCCAGCATTTT
d_gene: TRBD1; j_gene: TRBJ2-2; abundance: -; v_gene: TRBV19; CDR3aa: CASSIGQGAAGELFF; CDR3nt: TGTGCCAGTAGTATAGGACAGGGGGCGGCCGGGGAGCTGTTTTTT
d_gene: -; j_gene: TRBJ1-5; abundance: -; v_gene: TRBV4-1; CDR3aa: CASRGTGTNQPQHF; CDR3nt: TGCGCCAGCAGGGGCACAGGGACCAATCAGCCCCAGCATTTT
d_gene: -; j_gene: TRBJ2-3; abundance: few; v_gene: TRBV2; CDR3aa: CASIREWAGLNTQYF; CDR3nt: TGTGCCAGCATAAGGGAATGGGCGGGGTTAAATACGCAGTATTTT
d_gene: TRBD1; j_gene: TRBJ1-5; abundance: -; v_gene: TRBV24-1; CDR3aa: CATSDRTGSNQPQHF; CDR3nt: TGTGCCACCAGTGATCGGACAGGGAGCAATCAGCCCCAGCATTTT